The source of this T cell receptor (beta chain) is a study of blood T cell repertoires in COVID-19. As for the study in general: Sites in the United States, Italy and Spain provided acute and convalescent COVID-19 samples.

Original processing methods: Estimated nucleated cell counts came from reference gene primer amplification. Sequencing was performed with immunoSEQ multiplex PCR; in TCRdb, only in-frame clones are kept and a portion is missing. The V and J calls and clone size are taken from that table; D and trimming were inferred from the DNA. Counted here are roughly 290,000 clones, approximately 90% occurring once; the ten biggest clones make up roughly an eighth. In germline, CDR1 is MDHEN, CDR2 SYDVKM. The germline V and J ends were trimmed by 2 bases and 4 bases, with 11 bases remaining between them. The CDR3 consists of 14 residues.

The chain employs TRBV28 and TRBJ1-2; D is ambiguous. This TCR derives from a woman aged 55-70 years with acute or convalescent COVID-19. The sample taken for sequencing was peripheral blood. DNA for the CDR3: TGTGCCAGCAGTTTAGCGCACAGTGCCTATGGCTACACCTTC. Its translation is CASSLAHSAYGYTF.